This entry features one T cell receptor (beta chain) sequence. The entry originates in a study of OX40 agonist ivuxolimab in advanced cancers. Study in general: Prior anti-PD-1, anti-PD-L1 or anti-CTLA-4 therapy did not bar entry, and less than 50% had some.

This CDR3 region has 15 residues. Germline CDR1 LNHDA, CDR2 SQIVND (reference sequence). Trimming removed 0 bases from V and 5 bases from J, with 13 bases in between. Assay used: immunoSEQ multiplex PCR; TCRdb lists only in-frame clones, some missing. The sample includes 80,000 or so clones, approximately 89% of them seen just once. The sample consisted of CD4+ or CD8+ T cells sorted from blood, taken in a trial of the OX40 agonist ivuxolimab. The rearrangement joins TRBV19 to TRBJ2-5; weak D call: TRBD2 (6 bases). The receptor was isolated from an adult with an advanced solid tumor such as melanoma, head and neck, liver or kidney cancer. The CDR3 nucleotides are TGTGCCAGTAGTATAGACTGGGGAGGTCGGGAGACCCAGTACTTC. Amino acids: CASSIDWGGRETQYF.